These 10 T cell receptor beta chains share one sample of origin, sequenced in a study of T cell clonality in common variable immunodeficiency. Using immunoSEQ multiplex PCR, the repertoire was profiled, and TCRdb retains in-frame clones only, with some absent. The sample yields 50,000 to 65,000 clones, without any singletons. The sequenced sample consisted of peripheral blood mononuclear cells. The receptors here all came from a person aged 18 to 75 in good health.

This clone was detected ten times or more. Coverage ceases 3 residues before the CDR3 finishes, and the germline J gene fills in the end. This chain uses TRBV5-4 with TRBJ2-7; perhaps TRBD2 as D (5 bases). Trimming left V 4 bases short and J 2 bases short, with 13 bases between. Germline CDR1 and CDR2: SGHNT and YYREEE (reference sequence). The CDR3 runs to 14 residues. CDR3 bases read: TGTGCCAGCAGCGCCCCGGGGTCGCCCTACGAG. This gives the protein CASSAPGSPYE. The entire CDR3 protein is CASSAPGSPYEQYF.

This clone was recorded many times. Coverage ceases 3 residues before the CDR3 finishes, and the germline J gene fills in the end. The genes are TRBV4-1 and TRBJ2-7; 8 positions match TRBD2. The CDR3 length is 15 residues. V trimming: 1 base; J trimming: 4 bases; junction bases outside the gene matches: 6. Germline CDR1 and CDR2: MGHRA and YSYEKL. CDR3 DNA, as far as it was read: TGCGCCAGCAGCCAAGCGACTAGCGCGGAGTACGAG. Protein product: CASSQATSAEYE. The full CDR3 is CASSQATSAEYEQYF.

This clone was counted many times. The read ends 3 residues early relative to the CDR3; the germline J gene fills the gap. The chain joins TRBV29-1 to TRBJ2-3; 8 bases map to TRBD1. Germline trimming cut 4 bases from V and 2 bases from J; bases unmatched to any gene: 2. This CDR3 comprises 13 residues. Germline V CDR1 and CDR2: SQVTM, ANQGSEA. Incomplete CDR3 DNA: TGCAGCGTTGGGACAGGGAACACAGATACG. It codes for CSVGTGNTDT. The complete CDR3 protein is CSVGTGNTDTQYF.

At least ten counts were recorded for this clone. The read halts 3 residues ahead of the CDR3 end, with the missing end drawn from the germline J gene. The chain is built from TRBV5-1 and TRBJ1-1, with no clear D. The V end was cut by 0 bases, the J end by 1 base, with 7 bases between. The CDR3 extends over 14 amino acids. The germline gives CDR1 SGHRS, CDR2 YFSETQ. The DNA read from the CDR3 is TGCGCCAGCAGCTTGGCCCAAGGGAACACTGAA. This translates into CASSLAQGNTE. The full CDR3 is CASSLAQGNTEAFF.

This clone was counted only a few times. The read falls 3 residues short of the CDR3 end, and the missing part is taken from the germline J gene. The chain carries TRBV5-1 and TRBJ2-5; 9 bases line up with TRBD1. Germline-derived CDR1 and CDR2 are SGHRS and YFSETQ. The CDR3 is made up of 14 amino acids. The CDR3 loop is CASSTTGGADTQYF. Incomplete CDR3 DNA: TGCGCCAGCAGCACGACAGGGGGAGCAGATACC.

This clone has at least ten counts. The read halts 3 residues ahead of the CDR3 end, with the missing end drawn from the germline J gene. The rearrangement joins TRBV7-8 to TRBJ1-6, with D hard to call. Germline V gene sequence: CDR1 SGHVS, CDR2 FQNEAQ. The CDR3 covers 14 residues. V lost 0 bases and J 8 bases, leaving 8 bases between the germline ends. The DNA read from the CDR3 is TGTGCCAGCAGCTTAGCGGGCGCATATTCACCC. Its protein is CASSLAGAYSP. The entire CDR3 protein is CASSLAGAYSPLHF. The full variable domain, completed using reference TRBV7-8 and TRBJ1-6, is GAGVSQSPRYKVAKRGQDVALRCDPISGHVSLFWYQQALGQGPEFLTYFQNEAQLDKSGLPSDRFFAERPEGSVSTLKIQRTQQEDSAVYLCASSLAGAYSPLHFGNGTRLTVT.

Many counts were recorded for this clone. The read comes to an end 3 residues before the CDR3 does, leaving the germline J gene to fill in the end. V is TRBV6-1 and J is TRBJ2-7; weak D call: TRBD1 (6 bases). This CDR3 has 15 amino acids. From germline, CDR1 is MNHNS and CDR2 SASEGT. V was trimmed by 4 bases and J by 0 bases, leaving 13 bases between them. CDR3 DNA, as far as it was read: TGTGCCAGCAGTGTTATGACAGGTTACTCCTACGAG. Protein: CASSVMTGYSYE. The entire CDR3 reads CASSVMTGYSYEQYF.

This clone showed up many times. The CDR3: CSVGGGAEAFF. The DNA read from the CDR3 is TGCAGCGTCGGAGGCGGAGCTGAA. The chain recombines TRBV29-1 with TRBJ1-1, with no clear D. The read ends 3 residues before the CDR3 terminus; that terminus is restored from the germline J gene. The germline V gene has CDR1 SQVTM and CDR2 ANQGSEA. The CDR3 totals 11 residues. V dropped 6 bases and J dropped 6 bases, with 11 bases sitting between them.

This clone was observed many times. The CDR3 extends 3 residues past the end of the read, so its final part is completed from the germline J gene. V usage is TRBV7-2 and J usage is TRBJ1-1, with D uncertain. CDR1 and CDR2 from the germline V gene are SGHTA and FQGNSA. With 2 bases removed from V and 6 bases from J, the gap between germline ends came to 4 bases. There are 11 residues in the CDR3. CDR3 sequence reads: CASSLYAEAFF. The sequenced CDR3 bases are TGTGCCAGCAGCTTATATGCTGAA.

On this clone: The read terminates 3 residues ahead of where the CDR3 ends, so the germline J gene completes it. The gene calls are TRBV13 and TRBJ1-2, with a possible D match to TRBD1 (6 bases). The CDR3 loop spans 15 amino acids. CDR1 and CDR2 from the germline V gene are PRHDT and FYEKMQ (reference sequence). The CDR3 spells CASSFLGQLTYDYTF. CDR3 DNA, as far as it was read: TGTGCCAGCAGCTTCCTCGGACAGCTGACCTACGAC.